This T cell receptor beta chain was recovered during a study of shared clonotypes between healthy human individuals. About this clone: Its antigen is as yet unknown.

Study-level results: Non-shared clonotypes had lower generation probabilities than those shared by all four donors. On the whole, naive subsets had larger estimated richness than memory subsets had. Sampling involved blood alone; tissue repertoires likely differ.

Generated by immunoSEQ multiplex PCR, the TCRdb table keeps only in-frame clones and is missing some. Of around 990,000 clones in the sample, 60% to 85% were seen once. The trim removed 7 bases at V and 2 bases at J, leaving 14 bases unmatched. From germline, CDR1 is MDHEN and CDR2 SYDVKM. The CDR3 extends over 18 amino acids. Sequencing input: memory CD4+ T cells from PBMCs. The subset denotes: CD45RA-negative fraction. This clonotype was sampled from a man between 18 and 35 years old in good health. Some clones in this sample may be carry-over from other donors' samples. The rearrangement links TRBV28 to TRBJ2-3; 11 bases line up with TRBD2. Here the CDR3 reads CASNSQRTSGLVTDTQYF. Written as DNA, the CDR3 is TGTGCCAGCAACTCACAACGGACTAGCGGGCTGGTCACAGATACGCAGTATTTT.